One sample yielded the 11 T cell receptor beta chains listed below, sequenced in a study of blood T cell repertoires in COVID-19. The protocol was immunoSEQ multiplex PCR, while the TCRdb copy is restricted to in-frame clones and leaves out a portion. The repertoire includes some 40,000 clones, roughly nine tenths of them detected once, and over 2% sits in the top ten. Sequencing was performed on peripheral blood. The receptors were sampled from a man between 50 and 59 years old with active COVID-19.

The chain combines TRBV3-1 (or the pseudogene TRBV3-2) with TRBJ1-2, with a possible D match to TRBD1 (5 bases). There are 14 residues in the CDR3. With 1 base removed from V and 7 bases from J, the gap between germline ends came to 13 bases. From germline, CDR1 is LGHDT and CDR2 YNNKEL (reference sequence). The CDR3 DNA reads as TGTGCCAGCAGCCAAGTTAGGGGTAGAGGTGGCTACACCTTC. Residues: CASSQVRGRGGYTF.

The chain is built from TRBV2 and TRBJ1-1; the D gene is possibly TRBD1 (6 bases). The germline V and J ends were trimmed by 7 bases and 0 bases, with 9 bases remaining between them. The CDR3 is 13 residues long. Germline CDR1 and CDR2: SNHLY and FYNNEI. Written as DNA, the CDR3 is TGTGCCAGCATCAACAGGGTGAACACTGAAGCTTTCTTT. This encodes CASINRVNTEAFF.

The rearrangement links TRBV18 to TRBJ1-2; D is perhaps TRBD1 (6 bases). This CDR3 is built from 18 residues. Trimming removed 0 bases at V and 5 bases at J, with 22 bases between. CDR1 KGHSH and CDR2 LQKENI come from the germline V gene. The CDR3 here is CASSPPAGARGGGYGYTF. In DNA, the CDR3 is TGTGCCAGCTCACCACCGGCAGGGGCACGGGGCGGCGGTTATGGCTACACCTTC.

The chain joins TRBV4-1 to TRBJ2-2; D perhaps matches TRBD2 (7 bases). This CDR3 comprises 17 residues. V lost 4 bases and J lost 1, with 16 bases in between. Germline V gene lookup returns CDR1 MGHRA and CDR2 YSYEKL. The CDR3 is CASSPRGRQVNTGELFF. The DNA of the CDR3 is TGCGCCAGCAGCCCTCGCGGGAGACAGGTGAACACCGGGGAGCTGTTTTTT.

Here the CDR3 reads CASSLARLSEQYF. In nucleotides, the CDR3 is TGTGCCAGCAGTTTAGCCCGGTTAAGCGAGCAGTACTTC. The chain links TRBV12-3 or TRBV12-4 to TRBJ2-7; no reliable D call. V lost 0 bases and J 6 bases, leaving 9 bases between the germline ends. CDR3 size: 13 residues.

This chain connects TRBV19 to TRBJ1-4; possibly TRBD1 for D (6 bases). Germline lookup yields CDR1 LNHDA and CDR2 SQIVND (reference sequence). Trimming removed 5 bases from V and 6 bases from J, with 13 bases in between. The CDR3 sequence is 14 residues long. CDR3 nucleotide sequence: TGTGCCAGTAGTCCGCGGGGGGCAGATGAAAAACTGTTTTTT. Protein product: CASSPRGADEKLFF.

The chain is built from TRBV25-1 and TRBJ1-1; D is unclear. Trimming left V 6 bases short and J 0 bases short, with 11 bases between. CDR1 and CDR2 from the germline V gene are MGHDK and SYGVNS. The CDR3 loop spans 14 amino acids. The CDR3 is CASSREGMNTEAFF. The CDR3 DNA reads as TGTGCCAGCAGCCGGGAGGGAATGAACACTGAAGCTTTCTTT.

The chain uses TRBV5-4 and TRBJ2-1; 11 nucleotides match TRBD2. The CDR3 is 16 residues long. With 3 bases clipped from V and 4 bases from J, the junction kept 6 bases outside the gene matches. Germline V lookup: CDR1 SGHNT, CDR2 YYREEE (reference sequence). CDR3 sequence (DNA): TGTGCCAGCAGCTCGGGGACTAGCGGTGATTACAATGAGCAGTTCTTC. Translated: CASSSGTSGDYNEQFF.

This chain links TRBV2 with TRBJ2-3, with a tentative D call TRBD2 (6 bases). Per germline, CDR1 SNHLY and CDR2 FYNNEI. Trimming removed 6 bases at V and 2 bases at J, with 15 bases between. This CDR3 spans 15 amino acids. This CDR3 reads CASREIAAATDTQYF. The CDR3 DNA reads as TGTGCCAGCAGAGAAATAGCGGCCGCCACAGATACGCAGTATTTT.

The chain is built from TRBV28 and TRBJ1-5, with D unresolved. V was pared by 5 bases and J by 7 bases, with 15 bases between. The germline V gene has CDR1 MDHEN and CDR2 SYDVKM. The CDR3 totals 14 residues. The CDR3 is CASSGGVARQPQHF. CDR3 DNA sequence: TGTGCCAGCAGTGGCGGGGTGGCAAGACAGCCCCAGCATTTT.

CDR3 bases: TGTGCCAGCTCCCATGACAGGGGGAATGAAAAACTGTTTTTT. This codes for CASSHDRGNEKLFF. This chain links TRBV18 with TRBJ1-4; 9 bases align to TRBD1. The CDR3 extends over 14 amino acids. The junction had 4 bases not matched to a gene; V was cut back by 6 bases and J by 5 bases. The germline CDR1 and CDR2 sequences are KGHSH and LQKENI.